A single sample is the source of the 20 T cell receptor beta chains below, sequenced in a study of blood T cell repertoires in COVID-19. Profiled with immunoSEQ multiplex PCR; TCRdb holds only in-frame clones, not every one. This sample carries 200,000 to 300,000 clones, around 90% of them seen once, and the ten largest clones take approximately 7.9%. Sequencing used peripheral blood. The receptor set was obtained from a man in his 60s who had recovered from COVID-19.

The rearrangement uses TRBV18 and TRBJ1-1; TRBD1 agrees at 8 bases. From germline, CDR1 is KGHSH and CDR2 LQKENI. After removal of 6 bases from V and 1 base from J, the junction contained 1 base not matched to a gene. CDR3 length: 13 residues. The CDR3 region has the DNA TGTGCCAGCTCGGGACAGGAGAACACTGAAGCTTTCTTT. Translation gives CASSGQENTEAFF.

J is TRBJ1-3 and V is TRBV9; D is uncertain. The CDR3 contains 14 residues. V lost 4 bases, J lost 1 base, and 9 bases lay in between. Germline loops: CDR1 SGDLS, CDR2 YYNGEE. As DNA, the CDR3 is TGTGCCAGCAGCTCCCCTCCTTCTGGAAACACCATATATTTT. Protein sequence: CASSSPPSGNTIYF. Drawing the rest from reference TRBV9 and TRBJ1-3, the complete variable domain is DSGVTQTPKHLITATGQRVTLRCSPRSGDLSVYWYQQSLDQGLQFLIQYYNGEERAKGNILERFSAQQFPDLHSELNLSSLELGDSALYFCASSSPPSGNTIYFGEGSWLTVV.

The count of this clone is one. The CDR3 DNA sequence: TGTGCCAGCAGTGTTGAGTGGACTGAAGCTTTCTTT. It encodes CASSVEWTEAFF. J is TRBJ1-1 and V is TRBV2; D gene ambiguous. From germline, CDR1 is SNHLY and CDR2 FYNNEI. Trimming pared 4 bases from V and 5 bases from J, leaving 8 bases between. The CDR3 has 12 amino acids.

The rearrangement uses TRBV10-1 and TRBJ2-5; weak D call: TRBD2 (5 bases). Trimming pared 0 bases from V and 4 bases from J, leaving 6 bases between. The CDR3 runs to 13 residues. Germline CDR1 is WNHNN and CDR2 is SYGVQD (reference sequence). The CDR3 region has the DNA TGCGCCAGCAGTGAGTCAGGGAGAGAGACCCAGTACTTC. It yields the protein CASSESGRETQYF.

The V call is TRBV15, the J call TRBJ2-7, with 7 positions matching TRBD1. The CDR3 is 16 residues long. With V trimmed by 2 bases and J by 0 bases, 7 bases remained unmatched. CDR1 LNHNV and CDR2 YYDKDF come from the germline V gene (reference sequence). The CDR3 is CATSRTGTENSYEQYF. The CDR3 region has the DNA TGTGCCACCAGCAGAACCGGGACAGAGAACTCCTACGAGCAGTACTTC.

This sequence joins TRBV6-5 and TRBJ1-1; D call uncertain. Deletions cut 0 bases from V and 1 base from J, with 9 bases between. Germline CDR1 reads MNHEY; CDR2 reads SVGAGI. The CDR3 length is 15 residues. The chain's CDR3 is CASSYSRLGNTEAFF. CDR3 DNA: TGTGCCAGCAGTTACTCCCGACTGGGGAACACTGAAGCTTTCTTT.

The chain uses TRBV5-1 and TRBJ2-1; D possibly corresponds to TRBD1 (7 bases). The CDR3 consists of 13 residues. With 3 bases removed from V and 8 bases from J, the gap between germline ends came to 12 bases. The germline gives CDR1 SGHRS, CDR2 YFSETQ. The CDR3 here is CASSWRGPDEQFF. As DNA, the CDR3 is TGCGCCAGCAGCTGGAGGGGGCCCGATGAGCAGTTCTTC. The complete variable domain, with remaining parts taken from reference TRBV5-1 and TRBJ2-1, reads KAGVTQTPRYLIKTRGQQVTLSCSPISGHRSVSWYQQTPGQGLQFLFEYFSETQRNKGNFPGRFSGRQFSNSRSEMNVSTLELGDSALYLCASSWRGPDEQFFGPGTRLTVL.

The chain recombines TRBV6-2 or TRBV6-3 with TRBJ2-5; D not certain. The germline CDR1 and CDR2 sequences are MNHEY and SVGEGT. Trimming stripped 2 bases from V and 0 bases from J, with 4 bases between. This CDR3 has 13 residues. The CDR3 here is CASSYRDQETQYF. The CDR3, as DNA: TGTGCCAGCAGTTACCGTGACCAAGAGACCCAGTACTTC.

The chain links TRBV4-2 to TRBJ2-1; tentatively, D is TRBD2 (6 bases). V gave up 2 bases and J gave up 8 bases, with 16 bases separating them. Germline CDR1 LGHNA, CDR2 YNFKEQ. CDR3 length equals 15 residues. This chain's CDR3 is CASSQILGLGHEQFF. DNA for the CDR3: TGTGCCAGCAGCCAAATACTGGGACTCGGGCATGAGCAGTTCTTC.

The CDR3 region is CAGAGRQGVYEQYF. The CDR3 DNA is TGTGCCGGGGCCGGGAGACAGGGGGTCTACGAGCAGTACTTC. This chain connects TRBV6-5 to TRBJ2-7; 9 nucleotides agree with TRBD1. Germline trimming cut 11 bases from V and 3 bases from J; bases unmatched to any gene: 11. CDR1 is MNHEY, CDR2 SVGAGI, per germline. CDR3 length: 14 residues.

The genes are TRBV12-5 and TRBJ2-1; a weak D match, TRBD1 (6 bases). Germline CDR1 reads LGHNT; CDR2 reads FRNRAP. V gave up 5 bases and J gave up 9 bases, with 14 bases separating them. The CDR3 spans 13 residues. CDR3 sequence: CASGPLGHVEQFF. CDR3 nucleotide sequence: TGTGCTAGTGGTCCCCTGGGACACGTTGAGCAGTTCTTC.

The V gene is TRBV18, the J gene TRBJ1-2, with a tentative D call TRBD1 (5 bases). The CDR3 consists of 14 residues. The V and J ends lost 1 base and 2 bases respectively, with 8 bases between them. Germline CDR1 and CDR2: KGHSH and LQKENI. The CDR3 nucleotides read TGTGCCAGCTCACCACTGGCAGGGAACTATGGCTACACCTTC. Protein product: CASSPLAGNYGYTF.

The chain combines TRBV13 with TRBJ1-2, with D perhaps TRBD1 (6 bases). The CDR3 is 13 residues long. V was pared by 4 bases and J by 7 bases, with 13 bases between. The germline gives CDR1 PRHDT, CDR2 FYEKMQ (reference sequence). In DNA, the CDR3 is TGTGCCAGCAGCTCGGAGGGGGGGAGTGGCTACACCTTC. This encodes CASSSEGGSGYTF.

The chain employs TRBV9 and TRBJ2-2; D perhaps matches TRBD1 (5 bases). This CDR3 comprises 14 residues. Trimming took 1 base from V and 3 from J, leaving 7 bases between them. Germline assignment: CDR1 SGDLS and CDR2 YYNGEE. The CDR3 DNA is TGTGCCAGCAGCGTACAGGGTTACACCGGGGAGCTGTTTTTT. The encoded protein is CASSVQGYTGELFF.

CDR3 DNA sequence: TGTGCCAGCAGCCGTGGAGGGACAGTCAATCAGCCCCAGCATTTT. It codes for CASSRGGTVNQPQHF. This chain connects TRBV6-5 to TRBJ1-5; 7 bases are a match to TRBD1. CDR3 length: 15 amino acids. The J segment lost 3 bases and the V segment lost 6 bases, leaving 8 bases of the junction unmatched. The germline gives CDR1 MNHEY, CDR2 SVGAGI.

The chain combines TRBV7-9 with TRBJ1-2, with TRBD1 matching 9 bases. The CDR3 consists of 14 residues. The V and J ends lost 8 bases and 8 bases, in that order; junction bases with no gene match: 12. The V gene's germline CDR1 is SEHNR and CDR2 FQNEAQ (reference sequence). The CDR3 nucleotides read TGTGCCAGCTCGAGATGGGACAGGGTTGGCGGCTACACCTTC. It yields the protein CASSRWDRVGGYTF.

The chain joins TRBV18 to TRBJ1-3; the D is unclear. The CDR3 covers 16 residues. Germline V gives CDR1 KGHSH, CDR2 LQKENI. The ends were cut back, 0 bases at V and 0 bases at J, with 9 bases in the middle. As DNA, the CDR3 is TGTGCCAGCTCACCACCTCTCCCGAGCTCTGGAAACACCATATATTTT. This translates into CASSPPLPSSGNTIYF.

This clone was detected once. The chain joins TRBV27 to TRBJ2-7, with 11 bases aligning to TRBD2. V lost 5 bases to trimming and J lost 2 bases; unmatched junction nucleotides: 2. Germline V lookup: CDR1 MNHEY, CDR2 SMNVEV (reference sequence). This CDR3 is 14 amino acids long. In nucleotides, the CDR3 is TGTGCCAGCAGTCGACTAGCGGGGACCTACGAGCAGTACTTC. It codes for CASSRLAGTYEQYF.

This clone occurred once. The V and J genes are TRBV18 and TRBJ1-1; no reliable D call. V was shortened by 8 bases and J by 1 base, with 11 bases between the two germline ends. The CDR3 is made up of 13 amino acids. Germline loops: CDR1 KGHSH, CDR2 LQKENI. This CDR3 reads CASAGSGNTEAFF. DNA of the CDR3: TGTGCCAGCGCTGGGTCGGGGAACACTGAAGCTTTCTTT.

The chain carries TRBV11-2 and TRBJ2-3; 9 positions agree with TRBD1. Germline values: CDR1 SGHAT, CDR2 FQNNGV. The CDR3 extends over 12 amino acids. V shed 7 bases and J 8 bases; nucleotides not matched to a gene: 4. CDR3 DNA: TGTGCCAGCAACAGGGGGCAAGTTACGCAGTATTTT. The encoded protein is CASNRGQVTQYF.